These T cell receptor beta chains were read from a single sample in a study of cytomegalovirus exposure and HLA in healthy donors. Repertoires were generated with immunoSEQ multiplex PCR, while TCRdb's copy carries only in-frame clones and drops some. The sample lists more than 90,000 clones; 76% were seen once. The sample was PBMCs. These receptors originate from a man in his forties or fifties in good health and CMV-seronegative. CDR3s include the opening cysteine and the closing phenylalanine or tryptophan. Each record gives: clone size, D gene, V gene, J gene, CDR3 protein, CDR3 DNA. D genes are given only for firm matches. Clone size, where shown, is once, few, many, or a class for clones that have expanded.

few,TRBD2,TRBV28,TRBJ2-1,CASSVAGGRNNEQFF,TGTGCCAGCAGCGTAGCGGGAGGACGTAACAATGAGCAGTTCTTC
NA,TRBD2,TRBV6-1,TRBJ2-3,CATGEGTDTQYF,TGTGCCACCGGGGAGGGGACAGATACGCAGTATTTT
few,NA,TRBV28,TRBJ2-7,CASSDYLAGMSSYEQYF,TGTGCCAGCAGTGACTACCTGGCGGGTATGAGCTCCTACGAGCAGTACTTC
once,TRBD2,TRBV7-2,TRBJ2-7,CASSLLGLAGAEQYF,TGTGCCAGCAGCTTGCTTGGACTAGCGGGTGCCGAGCAGTACTTC
once,NA,TRBV7-9,TRBJ2-7,CASSLRGRPPDF,TGTGCCAGCAGCTTAAGGGGCAGGCCGCCAGACTTC
NA,TRBD1,TRBV29-1,TRBJ2-5,CSVVWGGAGQGAPETQYF,TGCAGCGTTGTCTGGGGAGGTGCGGGACAGGGGGCCCCGGAGACCCAGTACTTC
NA,NA,TRBV28,TRBJ1-1,CASSPTALNTEAFF,TGTGCCAGCAGCCCGACAGCCCTGAACACTGAAGCTTTCTTT
once,TRBD1,TRBV11-2,TRBJ2-7,CASSVDRAYEQYF,TGTGCCAGCAGCGTAGACAGGGCCTACGAGCAGTACTTC
few,TRBD2,TRBV19,TRBJ2-3,CATGTRRSDTQYF,TGTGCCACCGGGACTAGGCGTTCGGATACGCAGTATTTT
NA,TRBD2,TRBV29-1,TRBJ2-1,CSVGSSGGAEQFF,TGCAGCGTTGGTTCTAGCGGGGGGGCAGAGCAGTTCTTC
NA,TRBD1,TRBV2,TRBJ1-3,CASSTGETGNTIYF,TGTGCCAGCAGTACAGGGGAAACTGGAAACACCATATATTTT
NA,TRBD1,TRBV5-1,TRBJ2-3,CASSYIPGQGAVTDTQYF,TGCGCCAGCAGCTATATACCGGGACAGGGGGCTGTCACAGATACGCAGTATTTT
NA,NA,TRBV10-3,TRBJ1-2,CAIRRGQANYGYTF,TGTGCCATCAGGCGGGGCCAAGCTAACTATGGCTACACCTTC
NA,NA,TRBV6-5,TRBJ2-2,CASSYSFNGELFF,TGTGCCAGCAGTTACTCTTTTAACGGGGAGCTGTTTTTT
NA,TRBD1,TRBV23-1,TRBJ1-6,CATPQGPNSPLHF,TGCGCCACCCCACAGGGGCCTAATTCACCCCTCCACTTT
NA,TRBD1,TRBV18,TRBJ1-2,CASSPPGQQGSYTF,TGTGCCAGCTCACCACCGGGACAACAGGGGAGCTACACCTTC
NA,TRBD1,TRBV10-2,TRBJ1-1,CASRLGQGSTEAFF,TGCGCCAGCCGCCTAGGACAGGGAAGCACTGAAGCTTTCTTT
NA,NA,TRBV5-1,TRBJ2-1,CASSLDPLRVLDEQFF,TGCGCCAGCAGCTTGGACCCCCTTCGGGTCCTCGATGAGCAGTTCTTC
few,TRBD1,TRBV6-5,TRBJ2-5,CASSYGAGGLRETQYF,TGTGCCAGCAGTTACGGGGCAGGGGGCTTAAGGGAGACCCAGTACTTC
NA,TRBD1,TRBV15,TRBJ1-5,CATSRDRGRHQPQHF,TGTGCCACCAGCAGGGACAGGGGGCGGCATCAGCCCCAGCATTTT
few,NA,TRBV4-3,TRBJ1-5,CASSQDHRDQPQHF,TGCGCCAGCAGCCAAGACCACAGGGACCAGCCCCAGCATTTT
NA,NA,TRBV10-3,TRBJ2-2,CAISGGRTNTGELFF,TGTGCCATCAGTGGGGGCAGAACGAACACCGGGGAGCTGTTTTTT
NA,TRBD2,TRBV11-2,TRBJ2-3,CASSLTLAVTDTQYF,TGTGCCAGCAGCTTAACACTAGCGGTTACAGATACGCAGTATTTT
NA,NA,TRBV2,TRBJ2-3,CASSGTATNTQYF,TGTGCCAGCAGTGGGACAGCCACTAATACGCAGTATTTT
NA,NA,TRBV28,TRBJ2-7,CASSHRYEQYF,TGTGCCAGCAGTCACAGATACGAGCAGTACTTC
NA,TRBD2,TRBV10-3,TRBJ2-1,CAISSGTSGFSYNEQFF,TGTGCCATCAGTTCCGGGACTAGCGGTTTCTCCTACAATGAGCAGTTCTTC
few,NA,TRBV18,TRBJ2-1,CASSPDFGSSEQFF,TGTGCCAGCTCACCGGATTTCGGGAGCAGTGAGCAGTTCTTC
NA,NA,TRBV27,TRBJ2-7,CASRAVRGEQYF,TGTGCCAGCAGGGCGGTAAGGGGCGAGCAGTACTTC
NA,NA,TRBV4-1,TRBJ2-3,CASSQGQRYGTDTQYF,TGCGCCAGCAGCCAAGGGCAGCGGTACGGGACAGATACGCAGTATTTT
few,TRBD1,TRBV6-6,TRBJ1-1,CASREGTGTGTEAFF,TGTGCCAGCAGGGAAGGGACAGGGACGGGCACTGAAGCTTTCTTT
NA,NA,TRBV7-9,TRBJ2-3,CASSRRGTHTDTQYF,TGTGCCAGCAGCCGCCGGGGAACTCACACAGATACGCAGTATTTT
NA,NA,TRBV5-3,TRBJ2-7,CARSLVGAEQYF,TGTGCCAGAAGCTTGGTAGGGGCCGAGCAGTACTTC
many,NA,TRBV2,TRBJ2-7,CASSPPDLAPSEQYF,TGTGCCAGCAGCCCGCCGGACTTAGCGCCGAGCGAGCAGTACTTC
NA,TRBD1,TRBV29-1,TRBJ2-1,CSTGQGLNEQFF,TGCAGCACGGGACAGGGTTTGAATGAGCAGTTCTTC
NA,NA,TRBV5-1,TRBJ1-2,CASSLVQSYGYTF,TGCGCCAGCAGCTTGGTCCAGTCCTATGGCTACACCTTC
NA,NA,TRBV5-4,TRBJ1-1,CASKVEGPSNTEAFF,TGTGCCAGCAAGGTGGAGGGGCCGTCGAACACTGAAGCTTTCTTT
NA,NA,TRBV21-1,TRBJ2-1,CASSKDGAGGDEQFF,TGTGCCAGCAGCAAAGACGGGGCAGGGGGCGATGAGCAGTTCTTC
NA,NA,TRBV2,TRBJ1-1,CASREQVNTNQAFF,TGTGCCAGCAGGGAACAGGTCAACACCAATCAAGCTTTCTTT
NA,NA,TRBV4-3,TRBJ1-2,CATKPGTLDGYGYTF,TGCGCCACCAAGCCAGGGACTTTGGACGGCTATGGCTACACCTTC
NA,NA,TRBV6-5,TRBJ1-2,CASSFNVGQGLWGYTF,TGTGCCAGCAGTTTTAATGTCGGGCAGGGGCTGTGGGGCTACACCTTC
once,TRBD2,TRBV6-6,TRBJ2-1,CASSYGRGGYDEQFF,TGTGCCAGCAGTTACGGACGGGGGGGCTACGATGAGCAGTTCTTC
few,TRBD1,TRBV11-2,TRBJ1-3,CASSSSDRDGNTIYF,TGTGCCAGCAGCTCGTCGGACAGGGATGGAAACACCATATATTTT
once,TRBD2,TRBV7-2,TRBJ2-6,CASFGGGSGANVLTF,TGTGCCAGCTTTGGGGGGGGCTCTGGGGCCAACGTCCTGACTTTC
NA,NA,TRBV30,TRBJ1-2,CAWSVRSYYTF,TGTGCCTGGAGTGTACGGAGCTACTACACCTTC
NA,TRBD1,TRBV7-8,TRBJ2-7,CASSLGTGGGSYEQYF,TGTGCCAGCAGCCTGGGGACAGGGGGGGGATCCTACGAGCAGTACTTC
NA,TRBD2,TRBV15,TRBJ2-5,CATSREATSVETQYF,TGTGCCACCAGCAGAGAAGCGACTAGCGTAGAGACCCAGTACTTC
NA,TRBD1,TRBV2,TRBJ1-2,CASRTGTVVGYTF,TGTGCCAGCAGAACCGGGACAGTCGTTGGCTACACCTTC
NA,NA,TRBV2,TRBJ2-7,CASSRSVGYEQYF,TGTGCCAGCAGTCGTAGCGTTGGTTACGAGCAGTACTTC